The 5 T cell receptor beta chains below come from one sample, sequenced in a study of metastatic and nonmetastatic thyroid tumors. TCRdb re-called the PCR reads with MiXCR. The sample lists about 59,000 clones, around 15% occurring once. All patients were untreated before thyroid surgery. The sample was blood. The receptors derive from a male donor with papillary thyroid cancer or a benign thyroid nodule (not recorded which). Some clones in this sample may be carry-over from other donors' samples.

In this sample, this clone turned up many times. The CDR3 nucleotides are TGTGCCAGCAGTAGCCTAGCGGGGCCTCAAGAGACCCAGTACTTC. Translation gives CASSSLAGPQETQYF. V and J are TRBV27 and TRBJ2-5; 9 nucleotides align to TRBD2. Germline-derived CDR1 and CDR2 are MNHEY and SMNVEV (reference sequence). V shed 5 bases, J shed 2 bases, and the junction held 6 bases outside the gene matches. The CDR3 has 15 amino acids.

This clone appeared many times. The V call is TRBV28, the J call TRBJ2-7; maybe TRBD1 (6 bases). The CDR3 extends over 15 amino acids. Germline V gene data show CDR1 as MDHEN and CDR2 as SYDVKM. The V and J ends lost 10 bases and 5 bases respectively, with 24 bases between them. As DNA, the CDR3 is TGTGCCACCCTTCCCAGGGGAAAGGGCCCGAACGAGCAGTACTTC. The encoded protein is CATLPRGKGPNEQYF.

Ten or more counts support this clone. This chain links TRBV6-5 with TRBJ2-3, with D perhaps TRBD2 (6 bases). Trimming shortened V by 2 bases and J by 3 bases, and 18 bases separated the two germline ends. Germline CDR1 reads MNHEY; CDR2 reads SVGAGI. CDR3 length: 17 residues. Here the CDR3 reads CASSYGASEHLTDTQYF. CDR3 coding DNA: TGTGCCAGCAGTTACGGTGCTAGCGAGCACCTAACAGATACGCAGTATTTT.

This clone appeared many times. The chain uses TRBV7-8 and TRBJ2-5; D might be TRBD1 (5 bases). V was cut by 4 bases and J by 1 base, with 13 bases left in between. Germline V gives CDR1 SGHVS, CDR2 FQNEAQ. The CDR3 has 15 residues. CDR3 in DNA: TGTGCCAGCAGCTCAACTCTAGGGGTCCAAGAGACCCAGTACTTC. Protein: CASSSTLGVQETQYF.

This chain uses TRBV11-1 with TRBJ1-2; TRBD1 might be the D (5 bases). Germline values: CDR1 SGHAT, CDR2 FQDESV (reference sequence). V lost 5 bases and J 4 bases, leaving 17 bases between the germline ends. CDR3 length equals 15 residues. The CDR3 DNA follows: TGTGCCAGCAGCCTATGCCCCAGAACAGGCTATGGCTACACCTTC. This translates into CASSLCPRTGYGYTF.